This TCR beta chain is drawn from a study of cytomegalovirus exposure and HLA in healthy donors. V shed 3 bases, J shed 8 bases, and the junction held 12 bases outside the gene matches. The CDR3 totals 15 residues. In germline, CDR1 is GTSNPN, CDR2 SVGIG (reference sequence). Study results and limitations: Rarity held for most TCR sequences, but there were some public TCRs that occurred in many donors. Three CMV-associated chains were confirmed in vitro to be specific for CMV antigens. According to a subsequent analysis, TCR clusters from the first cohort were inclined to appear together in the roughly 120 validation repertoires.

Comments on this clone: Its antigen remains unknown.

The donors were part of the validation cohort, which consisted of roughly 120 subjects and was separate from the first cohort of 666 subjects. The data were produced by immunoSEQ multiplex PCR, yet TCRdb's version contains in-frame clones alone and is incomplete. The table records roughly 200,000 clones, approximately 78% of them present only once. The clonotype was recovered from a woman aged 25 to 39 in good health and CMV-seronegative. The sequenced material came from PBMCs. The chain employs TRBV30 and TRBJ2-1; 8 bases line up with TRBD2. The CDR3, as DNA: TGTGCCTGGAGAAGGGGTAGCGGGATTAAAGATGAGCAGTTCTTC. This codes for CAWRRGSGIKDEQFF.